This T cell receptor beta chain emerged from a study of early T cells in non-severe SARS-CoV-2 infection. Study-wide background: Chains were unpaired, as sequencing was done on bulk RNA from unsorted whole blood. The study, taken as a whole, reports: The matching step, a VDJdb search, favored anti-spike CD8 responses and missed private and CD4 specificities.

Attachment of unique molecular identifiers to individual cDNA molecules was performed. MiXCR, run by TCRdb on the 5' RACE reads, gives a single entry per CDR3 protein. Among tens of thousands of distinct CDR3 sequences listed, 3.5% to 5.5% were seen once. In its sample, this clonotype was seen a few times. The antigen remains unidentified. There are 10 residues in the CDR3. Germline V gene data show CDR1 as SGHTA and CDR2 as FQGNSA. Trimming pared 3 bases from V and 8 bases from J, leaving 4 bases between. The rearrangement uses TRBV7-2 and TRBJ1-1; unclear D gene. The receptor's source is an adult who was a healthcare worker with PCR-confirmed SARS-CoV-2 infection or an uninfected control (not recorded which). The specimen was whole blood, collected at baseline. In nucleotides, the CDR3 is TGTGCCAGCAGCTTCCGGGAAGCTTTCTTT. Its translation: CASSFREAFF.